This T cell receptor (beta chain) was obtained from a study of Graves' ophthalmopathy and Graves' hyperthyroidism. This clonotype was seen more than once but under ten times. For repertoire sequencing, the TCR beta CDR3 regions were amplified from RNA transcripts. Scientists carried out first-round RT-PCR using HTBI primers and then a second-round multiplex PCR. Via MiXCR, TCRdb re-called the multiplex PCR reads, giving one row per CDR3 protein. The sample has 300,000 to 400,000 distinct CDR3 sequences, roughly 17% seen once; the top ten hold approximately 2.4%. PBMCs were obtained from 10 ml of fresh peripheral blood. The material sequenced was peripheral blood. The TCR sequence derives from an adult woman with stable Graves' hyperthyroidism.

The CDR3 protein is CASSQADRGETQYF. The CDR3 DNA is TGCGCCAGCAGCCAAGCGGACAGGGGAGAGACCCAGTACTTC. V and J are TRBV4-3 and TRBJ2-5; TRBD1 matches 9 bases. The germline V gene encodes CDR1 LGHNA and CDR2 YSLEER. The length of the CDR3 is 14 residues. The V and J ends lost 1 base and 4 bases, in that order; junction bases with no gene match: 1.